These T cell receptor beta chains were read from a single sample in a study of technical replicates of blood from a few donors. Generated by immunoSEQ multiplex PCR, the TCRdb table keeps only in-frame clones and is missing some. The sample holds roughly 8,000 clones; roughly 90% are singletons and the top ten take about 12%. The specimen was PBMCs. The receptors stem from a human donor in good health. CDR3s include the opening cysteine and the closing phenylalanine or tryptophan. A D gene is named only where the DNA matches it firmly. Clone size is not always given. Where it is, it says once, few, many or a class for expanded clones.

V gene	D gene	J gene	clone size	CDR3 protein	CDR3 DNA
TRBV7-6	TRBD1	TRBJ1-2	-	CASSPRGMVGQGVNYGYTF	TGTGCCAGCAGCCCCCGTGGAATGGTGGGACAGGGGGTGAACTATGGCTACACCTTC
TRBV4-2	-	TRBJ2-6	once	CASSQDSGVGANVLTF	TGTGCCAGCAGCCAAGATTCGGGGGTCGGGGCCAACGTCCTGACTTTC
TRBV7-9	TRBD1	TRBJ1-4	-	CASSLQGFEKLFF	TGTGCCAGCAGTTTACAGGGGTTTGAAAAACTGTTTTTT
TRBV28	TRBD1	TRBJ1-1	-	CASRHGTGNTEAFF	TGTGCCAGCAGGCATGGGACAGGAAACACTGAAGCTTTCTTT
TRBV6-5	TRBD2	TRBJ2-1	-	CASSYSGGRGGEQFF	TGTGCCAGCAGTTACTCTGGCGGGAGAGGCGGTGAGCAGTTCTTC
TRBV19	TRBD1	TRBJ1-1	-	CASSPRRDRGIHEAFF	TGTGCCAGTAGTCCCCGGAGGGACAGGGGTATACATGAAGCTTTCTTT
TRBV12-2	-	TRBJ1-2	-	CASRSGQPYGYTF	TGTGCAAGTCGCTCGGGACAACCCTATGGCTACACCTTC
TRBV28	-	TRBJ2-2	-	CASSSRGAGELFF	TGTGCCAGCAGTTCCCGAGGAGCCGGGGAGCTGTTTTTT
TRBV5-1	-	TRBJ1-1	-	CASSLGFGQSPEAFF	TGCGCCAGCAGCTTGGGTTTTGGACAATCACCTGAAGCTTTCTTT
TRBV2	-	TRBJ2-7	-	CASSQQGPYEQYF	TGTGCCAGCAGCCAACAGGGACCCTACGAGCAGTACTTC
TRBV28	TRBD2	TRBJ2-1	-	CASSPGGTHNEQFF	TGTGCCAGCAGCCCGGGAGGCACCCACAATGAGCAGTTCTTC
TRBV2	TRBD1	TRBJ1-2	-	CASSGPQGAGGYTF	TGTGCCAGCAGTGGGCCACAGGGGGCTGGGGGCTACACCTTC
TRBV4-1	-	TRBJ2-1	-	CASSQSPYNEQFF	TGCGCCAGCAGCCAGAGCCCTTACAATGAGCAGTTCTTC
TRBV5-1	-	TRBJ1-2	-	CASSLAGYGYTF	TGCGCCAGCAGCTTGGCAGGCTATGGCTACACCTTC
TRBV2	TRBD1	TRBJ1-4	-	CASSLTGGEEKLFF	TGTGCCAGCAGCTTGACAGGGGGCGAGGAAAAACTGTTTTTT
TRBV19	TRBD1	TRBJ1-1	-	CASSIEQGPAFF	TGTGCCAGTAGTATCGAACAGGGGCCAGCTTTCTTT
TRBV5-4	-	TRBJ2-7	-	CASSRGPGNEQYF	TGTGCCAGCAGCAGAGGGCCCGGAAACGAGCAGTACTTC
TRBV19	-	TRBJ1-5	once	CASSIPPRPQHF	TGTGCCAGTAGTATCCCTCCGAGGCCCCAGCATTTT
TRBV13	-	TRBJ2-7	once	CASSLAGVGEQYF	TGTGCCAGCAGCTTAGCAGGGGTTGGCGAGCAGTACTTC
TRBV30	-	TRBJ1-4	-	CAWSETGIRGKLFF	TGTGCCTGGAGCGAGACAGGAATTAGAGGAAAACTGTTTTTT
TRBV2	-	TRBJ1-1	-	CASSEGRARKAFF	TGTGCCAGCAGTGAGGGCAGGGCTCGGAAAGCTTTCTTT
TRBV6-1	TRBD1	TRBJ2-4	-	CASIPGQGANIQYF	TGTGCCAGCATCCCCGGACAGGGAGCCAACATTCAGTACTTC
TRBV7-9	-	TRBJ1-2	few	CASSLDGQYGYTF	TGTGCCAGCAGCTTAGATGGGCAGTATGGCTACACCTTC
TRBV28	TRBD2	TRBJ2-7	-	CASSLSGGRAFEQYF	TGTGCCAGCAGTTTATCGGGCGGGAGGGCGTTCGAGCAGTACTTC
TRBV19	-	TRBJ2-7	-	CASKYTQDSYEQYF	TGTGCCAGTAAGTACACCCAAGACTCCTACGAGCAGTACTTC
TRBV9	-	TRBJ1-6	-	CASSVEGQRNSPLHF	TGTGCCAGCAGCGTCGAAGGACAGCGTAATTCACCCCTCCACTTT
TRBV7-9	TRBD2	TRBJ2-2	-	CASNSLTSGRVANTGELFF	TGTGCCAGCAACTCCCTGACTAGCGGGAGGGTAGCGAACACCGGGGAGCTGTTTTTT
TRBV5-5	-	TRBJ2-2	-	CASSFNPELSGGLFF	TGTGCCAGCAGCTTCAACCCTGAACTTAGCGGAGGGCTGTTTTTT
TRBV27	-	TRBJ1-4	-	CASSLVTTARNNEKLFF	TGTGCCAGCAGTTTGGTGACGACAGCCCGGAATAATGAAAAACTGTTTTTT
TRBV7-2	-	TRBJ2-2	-	CASSLGPPGVSGELFF	TGTGCCAGCAGTTTAGGGCCTCCGGGAGTTTCCGGGGAGCTGTTTTTT
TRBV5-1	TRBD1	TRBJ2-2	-	CASSLAGTGGFGELFF	TGCGCCAGCAGCTTGGCCGGGACAGGGGGCTTCGGGGAGCTGTTTTTT
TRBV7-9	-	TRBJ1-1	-	CASSAAPQGLYTEAFF	TGTGCCAGCAGCGCCGCCCCACAGGGATTATACACTGAAGCTTTCTTT
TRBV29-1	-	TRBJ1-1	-	CSVGITGSGTEAFF	TGCAGCGTTGGGATTACAGGGAGCGGCACTGAAGCTTTCTTT
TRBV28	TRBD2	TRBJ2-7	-	CASSLFGWRESYEQYF	TGTGCCAGCAGTTTATTCGGGTGGCGGGAGTCCTACGAGCAGTACTTC
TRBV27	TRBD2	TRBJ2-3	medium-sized	CASSPSGAGWIIDTQYF	TGTGCCAGCAGTCCCTCAGGAGCGGGATGGATCATAGATACGCAGTATTTT
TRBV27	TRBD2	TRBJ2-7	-	CASSLNGGGIQQYF	TGTGCCAGCAGTTTGAACGGCGGGGGAATTCAGCAGTACTTC
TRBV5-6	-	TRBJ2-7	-	CASSWGEDRGEQYF	TGTGCCAGCAGCTGGGGGGAGGATCGGGGGGAGCAGTACTTC
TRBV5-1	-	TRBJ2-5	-	CASSLDPGSETQYF	TGCGCCAGCAGCTTGGATCCGGGATCAGAGACCCAGTACTTC
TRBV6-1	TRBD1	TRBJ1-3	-	CASSGQGHGNTIYF	TGTGCCAGCAGCGGACAGGGACATGGAAACACCATATATTTT
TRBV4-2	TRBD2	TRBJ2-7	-	CASSQQTSGGDYEQYF	TGTGCCAGCAGCCAACAGACTAGCGGGGGAGACTACGAGCAGTACTTC
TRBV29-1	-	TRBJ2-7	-	CSVRTVYEQYF	TGCAGCGTGCGGACAGTCTACGAGCAGTACTTC
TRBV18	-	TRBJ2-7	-	CASSSGVGSYEQYF	TGTGCCAGCTCATCCGGGGTCGGGTCCTACGAGCAGTACTTC
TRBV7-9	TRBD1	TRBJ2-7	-	CASSPQGTVLYF	TGTGCCAGCAGCCCCCAGGGGACAGTCCTGTACTTC
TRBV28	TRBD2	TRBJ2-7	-	CASSLPPSGMYYEQYF	TGTGCCAGCAGTTTACCCCCTAGCGGGATGTACTACGAGCAGTACTTC
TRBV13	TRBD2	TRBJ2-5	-	CASSGRSETQYF	TGTGCCAGTAGCGGGAGGAGCGAGACCCAGTACTTC
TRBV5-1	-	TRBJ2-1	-	CASSLGREDNEQFF	TGCGCCAGCAGCTTGGGGCGGGAAGACAATGAGCAGTTCTTC
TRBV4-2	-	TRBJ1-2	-	CASSQPDRNYGYTF	TGTGCCAGCAGCCAGCCTGACAGAAACTATGGCTACACCTTC
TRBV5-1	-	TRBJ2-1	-	CASSSTGGASYNEQFF	TGCGCCAGCAGCTCGACGGGGGGCGCTTCCTACAATGAGCAGTTCTTC
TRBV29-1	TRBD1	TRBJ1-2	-	CSVTGGRYGYTF	TGCAGCGTGACAGGGGGCCGGTATGGCTACACCTTC
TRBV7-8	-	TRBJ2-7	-	CASSPSADEQYF	TGTGCCAGCAGCCCAAGCGCGGACGAGCAGTACTTC